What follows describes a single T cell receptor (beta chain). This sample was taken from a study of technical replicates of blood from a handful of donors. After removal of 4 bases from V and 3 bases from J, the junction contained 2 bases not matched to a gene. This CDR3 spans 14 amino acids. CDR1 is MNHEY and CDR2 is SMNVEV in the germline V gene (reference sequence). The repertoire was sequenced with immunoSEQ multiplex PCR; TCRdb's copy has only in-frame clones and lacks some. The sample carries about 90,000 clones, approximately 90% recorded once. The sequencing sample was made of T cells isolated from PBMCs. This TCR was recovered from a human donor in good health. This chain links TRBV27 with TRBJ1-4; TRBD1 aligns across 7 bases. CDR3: CASSSDRSNEKLFF. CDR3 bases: TGTGCCAGCAGTTCGGACAGGTCTAATGAAAAACTGTTTTTT. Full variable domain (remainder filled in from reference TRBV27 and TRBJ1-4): EAQVTQNPRYLITVTGKKLTVTCSQNMNHEYMSWYRQDPGLGLRQIYYSMNVEVTDKGDVPEGYKVSRKEKRNFPLILESPSPNQTSLYFCASSSDRSNEKLFFGSGTQLSVL.